This T cell receptor beta chain comes out of a study of CD4 T cells in relation to SARS-CoV-2 and coronaviruses. Across the study: TCR beta CDR3s were sequenced after 10-day antigen culture of PBMCs. The negative reference was HIV-1 Nef peptide pool or peptide-free culture.

As to this clone: Its specificity is not known.

The germline V gene encodes CDR1 MNHEY and CDR2 SMNVEV (reference sequence). V lost 4 bases and J lost 2, with 11 bases in between. The CDR3 runs to 14 residues. The repertoire was sequenced with immunoSEQ multiplex PCR; TCRdb's copy has only in-frame clones and lacks some. The sample consists of 25,000 to 30,000 clones, approximately 76% of them appearing once. Unexposed donor CD4+ T cells date from about 2011-2019, before the COVID-19 pandemic. Isolation of CD4+ T cells took place after less than 13 days in culture. As cell numbers allowed, unexposed-donor CD4+ T cells faced SARS-CoV-2 S/N and four cold-coronavirus spikes.

The receptor comes from a human donor in good health. V gene TRBV27 combines with J gene TRBJ1-2, with D hard to call. Sequencing was carried out using CD4+ T cells from PBMCs, cultured in vitro. The CDR3 nucleotides read TGTGCCAGCAGTTACCGATCACAAAACTATGGCTACACCTTC. It specifies CASSYRSQNYGYTF.